This T cell receptor (beta chain) was identified during a study of T cell responses to AZD1222 COVID-19 vaccine. Findings and limits, study-wide: Repertoires in all cases were sampled only once the peak T cell response had passed. Reports indicate that nearly half of spike-specific TCRs are directed at unmutated variant regions. A rise in Spike-specific TCR breadth and depth followed two AZD1222 doses. There were mostly white British donors and more females than males, and clonal diversity was possibly underestimated.

Worth noting for this clone: Antigen specificity is unknown.

TCRdb's copy holds only in-frame clones and misses some; the assay was immunoSEQ multiplex PCR. The data show 70,000 to 95,000 clones, with around 84% seen just once and roughly a fifth held by the top ten. CDR1 is MGHDK and CDR2 is SYGVNS in the germline V gene. The CDR3 extends over 16 amino acids. The trim removed 3 bases at V and 2 bases at J, leaving 6 bases unmatched. Specimen: peripheral blood, collected on day 0 of AZD1222 vaccination. This clonotype was obtained from an adult in good health. This chain uses TRBV25-1 with TRBJ2-3; 9 bases align to TRBD1. The CDR3 coding sequence is TGTGCCAGCAGTGAGTTGGGACAGGGACTCACAGATACGCAGTATTTT. Translated, it gives CASSELGQGLTDTQYF.